Listed here are 3 T cell receptor beta chains from one sample, sequenced in a study of T cells in Graves' hyperthyroidism and ophthalmopathy. TCR beta CDR3 sequences were amplified from RNA transcripts. With the HTBI primer set, the TCR CDR3 went through a first round of RT-PCR. From the multiplex PCR reads, TCRdb called clonotypes with MiXCR, one entry per CDR3 protein. The sample records 550,000 to 700,000 distinct CDR3 sequences, 46% being singletons. Sequences were obtained from peripheral blood or thyroid tissue (not recorded which). The receptors originated from an adult woman with Graves' disease, either hyperthyroidism or ophthalmopathy (not recorded which).

This rearrangement joins TRBV14 to TRBJ2-5; D gene uncertain. CDR3 size: 14 residues. CDR1 is SGHDN and CDR2 is FVKESK in the germline V gene. V shed 5 bases and J shed 5 bases, with 15 bases lying between them. The CDR3 coding sequence is TGTGCCAGCAGCTTAGCCCCCAGTGGGGAGACCCAGTACTTC. This sequence encodes CASSLAPSGETQYF.

The rearrangement joins TRBV4-1 to TRBJ2-7, with a tentative D call TRBD1 (6 bases). The V gene's germline CDR1 is MGHRA and CDR2 YSYEKL. V was cut by 2 bases and J by 7 bases, with 15 bases left in between. The length of the CDR3 is 14 residues. This chain's CDR3 is CASSQIGQTREQYF. CDR3 in DNA: TGCGCCAGCAGCCAAATAGGACAGACGAGGGAGCAGTACTTC.

This clonotype has only one observation. This rearrangement joins TRBV5-1 to TRBJ1-4; no reliable D call. This CDR3 contains 14 residues. V dropped 0 bases and J dropped 8 bases, with 11 bases sitting between them. The V gene's germline CDR1 is SGHRS and CDR2 YFSETQ. This CDR3 reads CASSLEVGGEKLFF. The CDR3 DNA is TGCGCCAGCAGCTTGGAGGTGGGTGGAGAAAAACTGTTTTTT.